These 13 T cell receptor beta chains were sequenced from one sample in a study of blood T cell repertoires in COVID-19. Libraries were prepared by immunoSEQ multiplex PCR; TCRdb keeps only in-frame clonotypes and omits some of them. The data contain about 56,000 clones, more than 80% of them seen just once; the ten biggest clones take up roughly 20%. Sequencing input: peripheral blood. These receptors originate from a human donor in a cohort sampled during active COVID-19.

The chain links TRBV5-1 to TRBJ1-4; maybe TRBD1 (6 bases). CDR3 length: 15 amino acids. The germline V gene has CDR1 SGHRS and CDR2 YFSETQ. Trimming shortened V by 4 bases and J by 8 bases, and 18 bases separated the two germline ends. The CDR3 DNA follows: TGCGCCAGCAGCCCGGAGACAGGTTCCGGAGAAAAACTGTTTTTT. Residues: CASSPETGSGEKLFF.

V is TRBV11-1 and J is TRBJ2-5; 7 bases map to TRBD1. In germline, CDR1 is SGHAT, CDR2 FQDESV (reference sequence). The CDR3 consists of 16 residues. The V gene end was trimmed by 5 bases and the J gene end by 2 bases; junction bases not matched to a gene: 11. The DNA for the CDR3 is TGTGCCAGCAGCCCCAGGGGGACGGACATTCAAGAGACCCAGTACTTC. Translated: CASSPRGTDIQETQYF.

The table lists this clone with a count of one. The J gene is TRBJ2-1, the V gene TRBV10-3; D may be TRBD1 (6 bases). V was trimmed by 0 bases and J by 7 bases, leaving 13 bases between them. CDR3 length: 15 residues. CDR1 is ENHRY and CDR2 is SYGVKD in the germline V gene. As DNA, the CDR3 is TGTGCCATCAGTGAGTCAGGACAGCGCCCTAATGAGCAGTTCTTC. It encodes CAISESGQRPNEQFF.

The CDR3 spells CASSETYGGAYNEQFF. For the CDR3, the DNA is TGTGCCAGCAGTGAAACTTACGGGGGGGCTTACAATGAGCAGTTCTTC. V and J are TRBV2 and TRBJ2-1; 8 bases line up with TRBD2. This CDR3 is built from 16 residues. V was clipped by 2 bases and J by 4 bases; unmatched bases: 7. Germline V gives CDR1 SNHLY, CDR2 FYNNEI. Full variable domain (missing parts from reference TRBV2 and TRBJ2-1): EPEVTQTPSHQVTQMGQEVILRCVPISNHLYFYWYRQILGQKVEFLVSFYNNEISEKSEIFDDQFSVERPDGSNFTLKIRSTKLEDSAMYFCASSETYGGAYNEQFFGPGTRLTVL.

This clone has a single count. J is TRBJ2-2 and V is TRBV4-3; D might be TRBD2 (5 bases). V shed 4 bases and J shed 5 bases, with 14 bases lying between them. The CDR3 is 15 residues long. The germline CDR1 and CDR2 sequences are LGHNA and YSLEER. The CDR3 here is CASSPGGRGTGELFF. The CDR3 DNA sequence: TGCGCCAGCAGCCCCGGCGGTCGCGGGACCGGGGAGCTGTTTTTT.

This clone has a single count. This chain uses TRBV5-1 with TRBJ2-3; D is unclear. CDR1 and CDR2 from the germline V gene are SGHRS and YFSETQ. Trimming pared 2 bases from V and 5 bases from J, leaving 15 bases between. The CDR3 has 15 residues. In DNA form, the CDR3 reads TGCGCCAGCAGCTTCAACGGCTACCTAGGAGATACGCAGTATTTT. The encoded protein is CASSFNGYLGDTQYF.

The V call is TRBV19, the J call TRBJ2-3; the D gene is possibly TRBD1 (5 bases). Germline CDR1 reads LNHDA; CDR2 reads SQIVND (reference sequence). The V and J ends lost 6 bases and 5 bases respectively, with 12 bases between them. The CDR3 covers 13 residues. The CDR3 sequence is CASSQTVEDTQYF. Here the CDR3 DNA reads TGTGCCAGTAGCCAGACAGTTGAAGATACGCAGTATTTT.

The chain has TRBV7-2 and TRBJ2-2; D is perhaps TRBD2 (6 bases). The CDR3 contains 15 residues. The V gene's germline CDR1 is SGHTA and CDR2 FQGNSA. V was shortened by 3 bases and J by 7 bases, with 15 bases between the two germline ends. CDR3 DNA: TGTGCCAGCAGCTTGGACTACTTGATGGTCGGGGAGCTGTTTTTT. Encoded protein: CASSLDYLMVGELFF.

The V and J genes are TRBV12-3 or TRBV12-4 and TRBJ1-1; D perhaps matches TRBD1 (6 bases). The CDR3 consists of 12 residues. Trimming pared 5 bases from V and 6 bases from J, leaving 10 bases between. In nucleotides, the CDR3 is TGTGCCAGCAGTCAGGGGTTTCCTGAAGCTTTCTTT. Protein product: CASSQGFPEAFF.

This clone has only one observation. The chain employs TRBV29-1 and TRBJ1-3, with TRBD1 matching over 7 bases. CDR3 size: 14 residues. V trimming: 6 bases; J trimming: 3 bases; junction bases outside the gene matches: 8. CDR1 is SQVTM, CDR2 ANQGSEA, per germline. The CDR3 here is CSVGQTLGGNTIYF. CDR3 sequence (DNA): TGCAGCGTGGGACAGACCCTCGGTGGAAACACCATATATTTT.

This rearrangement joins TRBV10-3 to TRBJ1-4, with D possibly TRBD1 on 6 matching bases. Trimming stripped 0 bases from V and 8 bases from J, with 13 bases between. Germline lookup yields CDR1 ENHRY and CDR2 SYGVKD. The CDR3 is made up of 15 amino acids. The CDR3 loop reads CAISESTGGSEKLFF. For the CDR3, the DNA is TGTGCCATCAGTGAGTCGACTGGGGGCAGCGAAAAACTGTTTTTT.

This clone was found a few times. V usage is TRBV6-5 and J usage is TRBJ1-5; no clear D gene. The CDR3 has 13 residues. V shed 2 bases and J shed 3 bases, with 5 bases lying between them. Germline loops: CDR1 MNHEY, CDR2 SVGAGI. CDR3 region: CASSYRDNQPQHF. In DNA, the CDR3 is TGTGCCAGCAGTTACCGGGACAATCAGCCCCAGCATTTT.

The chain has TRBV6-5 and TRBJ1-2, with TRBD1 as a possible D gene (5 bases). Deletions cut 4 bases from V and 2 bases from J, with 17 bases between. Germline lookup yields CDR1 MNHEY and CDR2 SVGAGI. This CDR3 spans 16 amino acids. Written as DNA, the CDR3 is TGTGCCAGCAGTTCCACCCAGGGAAGTCCCAACTATGGCTACACCTTC. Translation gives CASSSTQGSPNYGYTF.